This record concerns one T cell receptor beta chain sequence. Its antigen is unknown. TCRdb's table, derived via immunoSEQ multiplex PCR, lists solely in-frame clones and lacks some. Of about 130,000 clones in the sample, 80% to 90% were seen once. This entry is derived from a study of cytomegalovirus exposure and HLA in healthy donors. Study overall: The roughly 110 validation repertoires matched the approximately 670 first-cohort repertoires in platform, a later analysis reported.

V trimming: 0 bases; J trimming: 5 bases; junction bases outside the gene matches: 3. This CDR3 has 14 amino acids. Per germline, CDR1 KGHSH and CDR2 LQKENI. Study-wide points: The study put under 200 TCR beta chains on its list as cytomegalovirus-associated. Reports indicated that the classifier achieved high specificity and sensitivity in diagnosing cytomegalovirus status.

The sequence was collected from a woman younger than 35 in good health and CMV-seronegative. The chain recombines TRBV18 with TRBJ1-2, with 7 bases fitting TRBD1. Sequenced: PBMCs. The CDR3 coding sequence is TGTGCCAGCTCACCACCGGGCAGGGGGTATGGCTACACCTTC. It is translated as CASSPPGRGYGYTF.